The clone carrying this T cell receptor beta chain was counted ten times or more. TCRdb reprocessed the RACE reads with MiXCR, giving one entry per CDR3 protein. The sample carries 350,000 to 400,000 distinct CDR3 sequences, approximately 5.1% recorded once. The source of the sample is a study of human T cells and chemical hapten exposure. The wider study: Patch tests of 0.01% DPC on the upper back were read at 6 days.

As to time point: pre-sensitization, week 0. The sample's treatment: therapeutic diphenylcyclopropenone sensitization with weekly scalp DPC. V dropped 4 bases and J dropped 5 bases, with 18 bases sitting between them. Looked up from germline, CDR1 is SGHRS and CDR2 is YFSETQ. The CDR3 sequence is 15 residues long. Sequences were derived from whole blood, sampled in connection with sensitization to the hapten diphenylcyclopropenone (DPC). The chain recombines TRBV5-1 with TRBJ2-5, with D perhaps given as TRBD1 or TRBD2 (7 bases each). The origin of this receptor is a woman between 50 and 59 years old with alopecia areata. Some clones in this sample may be carry-over from other donors' samples. The CDR3 DNA follows: TGCGCCAGCAGCACCAGACAGGGAGGGACGGAGACCCAGTACTTC. This codes for CASSTRQGGTETQYF.